These T cell receptor beta chains were read from a single sample in a study of blood T cell repertoires in COVID-19. Assay: immunoSEQ multiplex PCR; the TCRdb copy retains only in-frame clones and omits some. The table shows approximately 310,000 clones, with 70% to 90% occurring only once. The sample was peripheral blood. All receptors derive from a woman in her 50s who had recovered from COVID-19. The CDR3 runs from the conserved cysteine through the conserved F or W. Each record gives: CDR3 DNA, CDR3 protein, V gene, clone size, D gene, J gene. The D gene is left open where the match is weak. The size of a clone is reported for some rows only, either as once, few or many, or as a class for expanded clones.

TGTGCCAGTAGAGACAGGGGGAACACCATATATTTT,CASRDRGNTIYF,TRBV19,-,TRBD1,TRBJ1-3
TGTGCCAGCAGTGGGCTTATCGGCGGCGAGAGCTCTGGGGCCAACGTCCTGACTTTC,CASSGLIGGESSGANVLTF,TRBV2,-,-,TRBJ2-6
TGTGCCAGCAGCTTAGCGACAGGGTCCAACAATGAGCAGTTCTTC,CASSLATGSNNEQFF,TRBV7-2,-,TRBD1,TRBJ2-1
TGTGCCAGCAGTTACTCGGCCTTCTATGGCTACACCTTC,CASSYSAFYGYTF,TRBV6-5,-,-,TRBJ1-2
TGTGCCAGCAGGGGACTAGCGGAGCGCTACGAGCAGTACTTC,CASRGLAERYEQYF,TRBV28,few,TRBD2,TRBJ2-7
TGTGCCAGCAGCGACTTACGAGGAGTTGGAGATACGCAGTATTTT,CASSDLRGVGDTQYF,TRBV14,-,-,TRBJ2-3
TGTGCCAGCAGCGCCACAGGGGGCAGGGGGCAAGAGACCCAGTACTTC,CASSATGGRGQETQYF,TRBV11-1,-,TRBD1,TRBJ2-5
TGTGCCAGCAGCTTGGTACCAGCGGGGGGGCAAGATACGCAGTATTTT,CASSLVPAGGQDTQYF,TRBV5-6,-,TRBD2,TRBJ2-3
TGTGCCAGCAGCCCCTGGACAGGGCGGGAGCAGTTCTTC,CASSPWTGREQFF,TRBV9,-,TRBD1,TRBJ2-1
TGTGCCAGCACCAGGAGGTATAACGGGGAGCTGTTTTTT,CASTRRYNGELFF,TRBV2,-,-,TRBJ2-2